A selection of T cell receptor beta chains follows, all from one sample in a study of cytomegalovirus exposure and HLA in healthy donors. Sequenced by immunoSEQ multiplex PCR; TCRdb stores in-frame clones only, minus some. This table has approximately 290,000 clones, approximately 80% appearing once. The material sequenced was PBMCs. The receptor source for this set is a girl under 10 years old in good health and CMV-seronegative. Both conserved end residues are part of each CDR3. Fields, in order: J gene, V gene, CDR3 protein.

J gene: TRBJ2-5; V gene: TRBV9; CDR3 protein: CASSVWTGVDETQYF
J gene: TRBJ1-2; V gene: TRBV15; CDR3 protein: CATSRDGDTRIYGYTF
J gene: TRBJ2-7; V gene: TRBV7-9; CDR3 protein: CASSFTLEQYF
J gene: TRBJ2-3; V gene: TRBV6-6; CDR3 protein: CAISRLMSGSPDTQYF
J gene: TRBJ2-5; V gene: TRBV5-1; CDR3 protein: CASSLDLETQYF
J gene: TRBJ1-3; V gene: TRBV15; CDR3 protein: CATSRSRQGSSGNTIYF
J gene: TRBJ2-1; V gene: TRBV2; CDR3 protein: CASSEQPSSYNEQFF
J gene: TRBJ2-3; V gene: TRBV10-1; CDR3 protein: CASSESWDNRQYF
J gene: TRBJ2-1; V gene: TRBV28; CDR3 protein: CASSLTQGPWDNEQFF
J gene: TRBJ2-1; V gene: TRBV29-1; CDR3 protein: CSVALGLRYNEQFF
J gene: TRBJ2-2; V gene: TRBV29-1; CDR3 protein: CRHRDNSNTGELFF
J gene: NA; V gene: TRBV4-2; CDR3 protein: CASSPGTGAYEQYF
J gene: TRBJ2-1; V gene: TRBV27; CDR3 protein: CASSLGGGAWNEQFF
J gene: TRBJ1-6; V gene: TRBV4-2; CDR3 protein: CASSQDFSGLGSPLHF
J gene: TRBJ2-1; V gene: TRBV7-2; CDR3 protein: CASSFSGSDEQFF
J gene: TRBJ2-7; V gene: TRBV5-5; CDR3 protein: CASSLMEHYYEQYF
J gene: TRBJ2-5; V gene: TRBV4-1; CDR3 protein: CASSQTDRVGETQYF
J gene: TRBJ1-4; V gene: TRBV29-1; CDR3 protein: CSAGQPNEKLFF
J gene: TRBJ2-1; V gene: TRBV18; CDR3 protein: CASSPSTSGGYNEQFF
J gene: TRBJ2-1; V gene: TRBV5-1; CDR3 protein: CASRDRVWSSGVVRGSYNEQFF
J gene: TRBJ2-5; V gene: TRBV19; CDR3 protein: CASSDSGETQYF
J gene: TRBJ2-2; V gene: TRBV9; CDR3 protein: CASSVTTSGRGTGELFF
J gene: TRBJ1-2; V gene: TRBV5-4; CDR3 protein: CASSWVWLRGNYGYTF
J gene: TRBJ1-5; V gene: TRBV6-6; CDR3 protein: CASSHRDEKWGQPQHF
J gene: TRBJ1-1; V gene: TRBV10-2; CDR3 protein: CASSESWGRGWNTEAFF
J gene: TRBJ2-7; V gene: TRBV5-1; CDR3 protein: CASSPRDRSYEQYF
J gene: TRBJ1-5; V gene: TRBV6-5; CDR3 protein: CASSYAGNGNQPQHF
J gene: TRBJ2-7; V gene: TRBV27; CDR3 protein: CASSRSGGTYEQYF
J gene: TRBJ2-3; V gene: TRBV7-2; CDR3 protein: CASSLQASTDTQYF
J gene: TRBJ1-1; V gene: TRBV5-8; CDR3 protein: CASSVTANTEAFF
J gene: TRBJ1-5; V gene: TRBV18; CDR3 protein: CASSPGQGTGPQHF
J gene: TRBJ1-5; V gene: TRBV7-9; CDR3 protein: CASSPQGNQPQHF
J gene: TRBJ1-6; V gene: TRBV10-3; CDR3 protein: CAISEGGVGSPLHF
J gene: TRBJ1-4; V gene: TRBV5-1; CDR3 protein: CASSLLSGDGEKLFF
J gene: TRBJ1-5; V gene: TRBV28; CDR3 protein: CASKPPLSNQPQHF
J gene: TRBJ2-1; V gene: TRBV28; CDR3 protein: CASRWTGNGEQFF
J gene: TRBJ2-3; V gene: TRBV27; CDR3 protein: CASSPGTSGTDTQYF
J gene: TRBJ1-1; V gene: TRBV7-3; CDR3 protein: CASSLGQGMNTEAFF
J gene: TRBJ2-2; V gene: TRBV7-6; CDR3 protein: CASSLGGENTGELFF
J gene: TRBJ2-7; V gene: TRBV28; CDR3 protein: CASRPDRGTYEQYF
J gene: TRBJ2-7; V gene: TRBV30; CDR3 protein: CACRLAGGYEQYF
J gene: TRBJ1-4; V gene: TRBV7-9; CDR3 protein: CASSQPGQTTSNEKLFF
J gene: TRBJ2-5; V gene: TRBV6-5; CDR3 protein: CASSPRTARQETQYF
J gene: TRBJ1-2; V gene: TRBV15; CDR3 protein: CATSRDRGRGLVYGYTF
J gene: TRBJ2-1; V gene: TRBV7-6; CDR3 protein: CASSTSQGQNDNEQFF
J gene: TRBJ2-3; V gene: TRBV25-1; CDR3 protein: CASSDAGSDTQYF
J gene: TRBJ1-6; V gene: TRBV2; CDR3 protein: CASTGTEYNSPLHF
J gene: TRBJ2-3; V gene: TRBV7-8; CDR3 protein: CASSLEARATRDTQYF
J gene: TRBJ1-1; V gene: TRBV4-2; CDR3 protein: CASSTTGGDTEAFF
J gene: TRBJ2-5; V gene: TRBV2; CDR3 protein: CASSSGLAEEETQYF
J gene: TRBJ1-1; V gene: TRBV19; CDR3 protein: CASTGQSHTEAFF
J gene: TRBJ1-3; V gene: TRBV5-8; CDR3 protein: CASSPHGASGNTIYF
J gene: TRBJ2-7; V gene: TRBV9; CDR3 protein: CASSVGTSGSGEQYF